The present TCR beta chain was sequenced within a study of blood T cell repertoires in COVID-19 (dated by TCRdb to about 2020). Background for the entire study: Collaborator samples came from the United States, Italy and Spain and covered acute and convalescent phases of COVID-19. The prospective study material was composed of cDNA or gDNA derived from T cells, B-cell-depleted T cells, or PBMCs. The dataset comprised deeply sampled blood TCRbeta repertoires from subjects exposed to, actively infected with, or recovered from COVID-19. The repertoires were made available in a free public database intended to serve as a resource for research on the immune response to SARS-CoV-2. Samples were obtained from the ongoing ImmuneRACE study (first 160 participants) and from 950 to 1,500 subjects provided by 6 global collaborators. Sample metadata almost always included a de-identified subject ID, COVID-19 status, age in years and sex. Where available, HLA class I and class II types were obtained from metadata supplied by the sample provider rather than from assay-based typing. What the work shows at the level of the full study, not this receptor alone: Clinical and demographic metadata were provided uncurated, with the amount varying by source and participant.

Measured from the cysteine to the phenylalanine, the CDR3 is 14 residues long. CDR3 DNA is the only sequence kept; it has 42 bases, read in frame from the first base. CDR1 and CDR2 are read off the germline V gene as SQVTM and ANQGSEA. V loses 7 bases at its end and J loses 4 bases; junction bases beyond the gene matches: 8. TCRbeta CDR3 regions were amplified from genomic DNA by means of the immunoSEQ Assay, a bias-controlled multiplex PCR. The study's own analysis went as follows. The number of nucleated cells in each sample was estimated from the amplification of reference gene primers within the assay. To quantify the absolute abundance of each unique TCRbeta CDR3 rearrangement, sequence reads were collapsed and filtered. For each sample, productive Simpson clonality was calculated by taking the square root of Simpson's diversity index across productive rearrangements. TCRdb took this table from immuneACCESS and kept in-frame rearrangements with V and J called. Such tables lack part of the clones; where checked against another copy, unresolved V genes explain under half of the gap, and the rest is unexplained. D and trimming were read from the DNA, whereas the V and J calls and clone size are those reported in that table. The sample yields approximately 61,000 clones; around 77% were counted once. About a fifth of the sample belongs to the ten largest clones.

Note on this clone: The antigen this receptor binds is unknown. Nothing much larger sits one base from this clone, and base qualities are not available.

Each collaborating institution followed its own protocols to collect whole blood in K2EDTA tubes. Collaborator samples were shipped for TCRbeta analysis as frozen whole blood, isolated PBMCs, or DNA extracted from either sample type. The rearrangement combines TRBV29-1 with TRBJ1-5, and 9 bases in between align with TRBD1. The material sequenced was peripheral blood. The receptor was derived from an older man with active or convalescent COVID-19. The DNA is TGCAGCGCCCGATCGGGACAGGGTAATCAGCCCCAGCATTTT. Translated, it gives CSARSGQGNQPQHF. With all but the CDR3 taken from the reference TRBV29-1 and TRBJ1-5 genes, the full variable domain is: SAVISQKPSRDICQRGTSLTIQCQVDSQVTMMFWYRQQPGQSLTLIATANQGSEATYESGFVIDKFPISRPNLTFSTLTVSNMSPEDSSIYLCSARSGQGNQPQHFGDGTRLSIL.